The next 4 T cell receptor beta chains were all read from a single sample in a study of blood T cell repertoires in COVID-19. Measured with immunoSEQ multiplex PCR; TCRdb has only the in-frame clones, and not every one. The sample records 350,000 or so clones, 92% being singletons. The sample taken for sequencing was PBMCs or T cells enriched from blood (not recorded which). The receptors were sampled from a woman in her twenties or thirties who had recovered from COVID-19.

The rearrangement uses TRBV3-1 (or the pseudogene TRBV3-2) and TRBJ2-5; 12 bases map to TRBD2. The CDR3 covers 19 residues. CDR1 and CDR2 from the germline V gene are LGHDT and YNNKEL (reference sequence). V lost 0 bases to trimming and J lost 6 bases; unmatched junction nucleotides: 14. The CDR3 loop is CASSQETPSGGELWKTQYF. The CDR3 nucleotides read TGTGCCAGCAGCCAAGAAACGCCTAGCGGGGGGGAGTTATGGAAGACCCAGTACTTC.

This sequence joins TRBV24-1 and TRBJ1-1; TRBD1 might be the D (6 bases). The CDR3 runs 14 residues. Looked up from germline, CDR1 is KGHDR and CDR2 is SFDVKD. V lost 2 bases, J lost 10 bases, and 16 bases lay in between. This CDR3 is CATSDSQGPVGAFF. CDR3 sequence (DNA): TGTGCCACCAGTGATTCCCAGGGGCCAGTTGGAGCTTTCTTT.

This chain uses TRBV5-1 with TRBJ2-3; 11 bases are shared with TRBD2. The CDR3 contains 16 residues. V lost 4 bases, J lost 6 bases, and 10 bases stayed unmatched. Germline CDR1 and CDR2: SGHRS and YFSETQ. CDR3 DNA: TGCGCCAGCAGCCCGATCCTAGCGGGGGGCGGTGATACGCAGTATTTT. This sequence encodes CASSPILAGGGDTQYF.

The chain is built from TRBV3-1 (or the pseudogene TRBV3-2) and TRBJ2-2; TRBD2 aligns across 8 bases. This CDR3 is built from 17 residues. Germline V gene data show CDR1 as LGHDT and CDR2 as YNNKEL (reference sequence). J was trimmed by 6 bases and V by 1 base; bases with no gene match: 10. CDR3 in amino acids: CASSQVLRTSGAGELFF. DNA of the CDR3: TGTGCCAGCAGCCAAGTTTTAAGAACTAGCGGAGCCGGGGAGCTGTTTTTT.